These 11 T cell receptor beta chains were sequenced from one sample in a study of CD8+CD57+ T cells in acquired aplastic anemia (dated by TCRdb to the late 2010s). Patients chosen for sequencing had shown expansion of CD8+CD57+ cells by flow cytometry. The sample was run on an Illumina HiSeq 2000. Genomic DNA served as template for TCR beta VDJ combination and CDR3 sequence profiling. TCRdb ran its own pipeline on the public reads, namely fastp trimming at Q25 and MiXCR clone calling, and kept in-frame beta chains. Entries that share a CDR3 protein sequence are merged under the most common genes and DNA. Within this sample are about 470,000 distinct CDR3 sequences, with less than 35% of them counted one time only. The ten largest clones represent 0.82% of the sample. Source material: sorted CD4+, CD8+, or CD8+CD57+ T cells (not recorded which) from PBMCs. Receptors were obtained from a human donor with aplastic anemia.

This clonotype was seen only a few times. This chain joins TRBV5-8 and TRBJ2-7; D is undetermined. CDR1 and CDR2 (germline): SGHTS, YDEGEE. V shed 7 bases and J shed 3 bases, with 8 bases lying between them. The CDR3 totals 11 residues. DNA for the CDR3: TGTGCCAGCCGGAACCTCTACGAGCAGTACTTC. Amino acids: CASRNLYEQYF.

In its sample, this clonotype was seen once. A much larger clone lies a single base off, so this may be a read error. The chain employs TRBV20-1 and TRBJ1-6, with a weak D call TRBD1 (5 bases). CDR3 length: 12 residues. Germline V gives CDR1 DFQATT, CDR2 SNEGSKA (reference sequence). For the CDR3, the DNA is TGCAGTGCAACGGGGGGGAATTCACCCCACCACTTT. Its protein is CSATGGNSPHHF.

The chain joins TRBV29-1 to TRBJ1-5; 7 bases map to TRBD1. The length of the CDR3 is 15 residues. The V segment lost 4 bases and the J segment 0 bases; nucleotides outside the gene matches: 6. CDR1 is SQVTM and CDR2 is ANQGSEA in the germline V gene. The chain's CDR3 is CSVGPGTASNQPQHF. The CDR3 DNA sequence: TGCAGCGTTGGACCCGGGACAGCTAGCAATCAGCCCCAGCATTTT.

The gene calls are TRBV6-1 and TRBJ2-7, with 9 positions matching TRBD2. Germline trimming cut 11 bases from V and 1 base from J; bases unmatched to any gene: 6. The CDR3 spans 13 residues. Germline V CDR1 and CDR2: MNHNS, SASEGT. The DNA for the CDR3 is TGTGCCGGGGGGCGGGAGGGGTCCTACGAGCAGTACTTC. It specifies CAGGREGSYEQYF.

The chain combines TRBV20-1 with TRBJ1-1; 7 bases are shared with TRBD1. J gave up 1 base and V 2 bases, and 7 bases lay outside the gene matches. This CDR3 contains 15 residues. CDR1 is DFQATT, CDR2 SNEGSKA, per germline (reference sequence). The CDR3, as DNA: TGCAGTGCTAGACCGCCAAAGGGGGCGAACACTGAAGCTTTCTTT. Encoded protein: CSARPPKGANTEAFF.

This clonotype has ten or more counts. The chain joins TRBV7-2 to TRBJ2-7; TRBD1 is a possible D gene (6 bases). V lost 5 bases, J lost 3 bases, and 11 bases lay in between. Per germline, CDR1 SGHTA and CDR2 FQGNSA. CDR3 size: 13 residues. The CDR3 is CASSLKQGYEQYF. CDR3 in DNA: TGTGCCAGCAGCCTCAAACAGGGCTACGAGCAGTACTTC.

This clonotype was picked up many times. The chain couples TRBV25-1 to TRBJ1-6; maybe TRBD1 (6 bases). CDR1 and CDR2 from the germline V gene are MGHDK and SYGVNS. Trimming stripped 2 bases from V and 7 bases from J, with 18 bases between. This CDR3 is built from 17 residues. In nucleotides, the CDR3 is TGTGCCAGCAGTGAAATGGGAGGAGGGGGGGGCAATTCACCCCTCCACTTT. Translation gives CASSEMGGGGGNSPLHF.

In its sample, this clonotype was seen many times. This chain joins TRBV5-4 and TRBJ1-2, with 8 bases lining up with TRBD1. The CDR3 is made up of 17 amino acids. Germline loops: CDR1 SGHNT, CDR2 YYREEE (reference sequence). V gave up 3 bases and J gave up 9 bases; unmatched junction bases: 19. CDR3 protein: CASSSRTGTNGGSSYTF. The CDR3 DNA sequence: TGTGCCAGCAGCTCACGGACAGGGACGAATGGTGGTAGCAGCTACACCTTC. The full variable domain, completed using reference TRBV5-4 and TRBJ1-2, is ETGVTQSPTHLIKTRGQQVTLRCSSQSGHNTVSWYQQALGQGPQFIFQYYREEENGRGNFPPRFSGLQFPNYSSELNVNALELDDSALYLCASSSRTGTNGGSSYTFGSGTRLTVV.

This clonotype was detected ten times or more. The rearrangement links TRBV6-1 to TRBJ2-7; no definite D call. V lost 5 bases, J lost 9 bases, and 14 bases lay in between. This CDR3 has 12 amino acids. CDR1 is MNHNS, CDR2 SASEGT, per germline. CDR3 DNA sequence: TGTGCCAGCAGTCCCGATTTGGTGCGGCAGTACTTC. Encoded protein: CASSPDLVRQYF.

The chain carries TRBV20-1 and TRBJ2-5; possible D gene TRBD1, 6 bases. V lost 0 bases and J lost 3, with 8 bases in between. Germline values: CDR1 DFQATT, CDR2 SNEGSKA (reference sequence). This CDR3 has 13 amino acids. Here the CDR3 DNA reads TGCAGTGCTAGAGACCCAGGGGAAGAGACCCAGTACTTC. It translates to CSARDPGEETQYF.

The J gene is TRBJ2-3, the V gene TRBV7-6; 12 bases match TRBD2. Germline CDR1 and CDR2: SGHVS and FNYEAQ. This CDR3 is 15 amino acids long. V lost 8 bases and J lost 6; bases outside the gene matches: 9. The CDR3 loop reads CASGASGGAVDTQYF. The CDR3 DNA reads TGTGCCAGCGGGGCTAGCGGGGGGGCCGTGGATACGCAGTATTTT.